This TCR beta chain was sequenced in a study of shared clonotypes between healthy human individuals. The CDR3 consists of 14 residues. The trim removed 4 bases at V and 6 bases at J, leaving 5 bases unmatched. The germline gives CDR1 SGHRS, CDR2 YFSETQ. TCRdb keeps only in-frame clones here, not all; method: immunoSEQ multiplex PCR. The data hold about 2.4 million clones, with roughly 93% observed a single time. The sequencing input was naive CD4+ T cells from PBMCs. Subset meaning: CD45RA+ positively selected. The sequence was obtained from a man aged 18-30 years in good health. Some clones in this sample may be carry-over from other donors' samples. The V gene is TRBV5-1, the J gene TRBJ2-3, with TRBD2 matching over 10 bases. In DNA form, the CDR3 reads TGCGCCAGCAGCCCAAGCGGGAGGGGTGATACGCAGTATTTT. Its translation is CASSPSGRGDTQYF.